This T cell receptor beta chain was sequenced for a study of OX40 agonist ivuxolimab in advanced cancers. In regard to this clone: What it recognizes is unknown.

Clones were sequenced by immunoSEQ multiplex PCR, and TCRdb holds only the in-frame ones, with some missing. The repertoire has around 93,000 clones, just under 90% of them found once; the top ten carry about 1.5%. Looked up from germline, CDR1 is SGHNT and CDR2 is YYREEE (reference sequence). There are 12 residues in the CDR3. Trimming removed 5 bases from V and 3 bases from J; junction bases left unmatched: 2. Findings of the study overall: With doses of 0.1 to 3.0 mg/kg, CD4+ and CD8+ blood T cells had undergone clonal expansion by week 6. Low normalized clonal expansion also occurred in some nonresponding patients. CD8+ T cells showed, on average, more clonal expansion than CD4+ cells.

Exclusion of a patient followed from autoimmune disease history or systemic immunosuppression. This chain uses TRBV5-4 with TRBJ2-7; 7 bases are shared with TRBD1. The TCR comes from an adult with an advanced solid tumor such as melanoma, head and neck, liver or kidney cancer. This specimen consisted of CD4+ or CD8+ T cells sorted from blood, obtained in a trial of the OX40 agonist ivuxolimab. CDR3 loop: CASSRDSYEQYF. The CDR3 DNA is TGTGCCAGCAGTCGGGACAGCTACGAGCAGTACTTC.